These T cell receptor beta chains were read from a single sample in a study of T-cell reconstitution after alpha-beta-depleted transplantation in children. TCRdb re-called the PCR reads through MiXCR, storing one row per CDR3 protein. The sample yields approximately 200,000 distinct CDR3 sequences, about 14% seen once. The sequenced sample was PBMCs from the stem cell graft donor, obtained from the stem cell graft. The receptors come from a human donor who donated a stem cell graft to a child with acute lymphoblastic leukemia. Each CDR3 is given with its conserved first and last residue. D genes are given only for firm matches. Where a row states a size, it is once, few, many or the class of an expanded clone; other rows omit it.

len	d_gene	v_gene	abundance	j_gene	CDR3nt	CDR3aa
16	NA	TRBV3-1	NA	TRBJ1-2	TGTGCCAGCAGCCAAGATCTGGTAGAAGGGCGGCTTGGCTACACCTTC	CASSQDLVEGRLGYTF
13	NA	TRBV5-6	NA	TRBJ2-2	TGTGCCAGCAGCTTGCCAATCACCGGGGAGCTGTTTTTT	CASSLPITGELFF
15	TRBD1	TRBV12-3/TRBV12-4	many	TRBJ1-2	TGTGCCAGCAGTTCCCTGGGACAGGGGATGAGCGGCTACACCTTC	CASSSLGQGMSGYTF
15	TRBD2	TRBV11-2	many	TRBJ2-1	TGTGCCAGCAGCTTAGGACTAGCGGGAGTCAATGAGCAGTTCTTC	CASSLGLAGVNEQFF
18	NA	TRBV25-1	many	TRBJ2-1	TGTGCCAGCAGTGACCCTAGGGGCGAACTCCCCCACAGAGATGAGCAGTTCTTC	CASSDPRGELPHRDEQFF
15	NA	TRBV12-3/TRBV12-4	many	TRBJ2-5	TGTGCCAGCAGTTTAGAGTCTCCGGGGAAGAGGACCCAGTACTTC	CASSLESPGKRTQYF
17	TRBD2	TRBV3-1	many	TRBJ2-2	TGTGCCAGCAGCCCCCGGGGTAGCGGGAGCTTCACCGGGGAGCTGTTTTTT	CASSPRGSGSFTGELFF
17	TRBD2	TRBV7-9	NA	TRBJ2-7	TGTGCCAGCAGCTTGTCTACTAGCGGGAGGGCAGCGTACGAGCAGTACTTC	CASSLSTSGRAAYEQYF
13	NA	TRBV5-1	many	TRBJ1-1	TGCGCCAGCAGCAGTGAGACGGGGACTGAAGCTTTCTTT	CASSSETGTEAFF
17	TRBD2	TRBV25-1	once	TRBJ2-2	TGTGCCAGCAGTGAATGGCGGCTAGCGGGAGTTGTCGGGGAGCTGTTTTTT	CASSEWRLAGVVGELFF
15	TRBD2	TRBV7-2	NA	TRBJ2-2	TGTGCCAGCAGCTTCCGACTAGCGGGAGACGGGGAGCTGTTTTTT	CASSFRLAGDGELFF
14	NA	TRBV12-3/TRBV12-4	NA	TRBJ2-2	TGTGCCAGCAAATTTCCGGGAGCGGGTGGGGAGCTGTTTTTT	CASKFPGAGGELFF
16	TRBD1	TRBV19	NA	TRBJ2-7	TGTGCCAGTAGTACCCTGGACAGGGGGGACTCCTACGAGCAGTACTTC	CASSTLDRGDSYEQYF
14	NA	TRBV5-1	NA	TRBJ1-2	TGCGCCAGCAGCTTAGGGGGATCCATCCAGGGCTACACCTTC	CASSLGGSIQGYTF
13	NA	TRBV5-6	many	TRBJ1-2	TGTGCCAGCAGCTTACAGGGTCCTTACGGCTACACCTTC	CASSLQGPYGYTF
15	TRBD2	TRBV20-1	many	TRBJ2-7	TGCAGTGCTAGGACGGTACTAGCGGGATCTGGCGAGCAGTACTTC	CSARTVLAGSGEQYF
16	NA	TRBV4-2	many	TRBJ1-2	TGTGCCAGCAAAGCCTCTTACGGGGGTTATTACTATGGCTACACCTTC	CASKASYGGYYYGYTF
20	NA	TRBV12-3/TRBV12-4	few	TRBJ2-2	TGTGCCAGCAGGCGAGCGATGGGGTATTGGAGGGGACCAAACACCGGGGAGCTGTTTTTT	CASRRAMGYWRGPNTGELFF
16	NA	TRBV5-1	many	TRBJ2-3	TGCGCCAGCAGCCTGCCCCGATCCCCTGACACAGATACGCAGTATTTT	CASSLPRSPDTDTQYF
13	NA	TRBV29-1	many	TRBJ2-7	TGCAGCGTTGACCCCGACGGTACCTACGAGCAGTACTTC	CSVDPDGTYEQYF
16	NA	TRBV11-2	many	TRBJ2-6	TGTGCCAGCAGTCGCGGACCGCACTCTGGGGCCAACGTCCTGACTTTC	CASSRGPHSGANVLTF
15	TRBD1	TRBV4-2	many	TRBJ2-1	TGTGCCAGCAGCCAAACGACAGGGGAATCCCATGAGCAGTTCTTC	CASSQTTGESHEQFF
15	TRBD2	TRBV12-3/TRBV12-4	few	TRBJ2-7	TGTGCCAGCAGCCTCAATGCGGGAGCTAAGGACGAGCAGTACTTC	CASSLNAGAKDEQYF
14	NA	TRBV29-1	many	TRBJ2-2	TGCAGCGTTGCATCCGGGAGGAACACCGGGGAGCTGTTTTTT	CSVASGRNTGELFF
16	TRBD2	TRBV3-1	NA	TRBJ2-1	TGTGCCAGCAGCCCCTTGTCAAGCGGGAGGCTCAATGAGCAGTTCTTC	CASSPLSSGRLNEQFF
14	TRBD2	TRBV7-2	few	TRBJ2-1	TGTGCCAGCAGCTCCAGACTAGCAAACAATGAGCAGTTCTTC	CASSSRLANNEQFF
12	NA	TRBV7-2	many	TRBJ2-5	TGTGCCAGCAGCACTAGTGTGGAGACCCAGTACTTC	CASSTSVETQYF
15	NA	TRBV19	NA	TRBJ2-5	TGTGCCAGTATTCCCGAGGTTCCCTACCAAGAGACCCAGTACTTC	CASIPEVPYQETQYF
16	TRBD2	TRBV11-3	many	TRBJ2-5	TGTGCCAGCAGCCGCAGACTAGCGGGAGAGGGAGAGACCCAGTACTTC	CASSRRLAGEGETQYF
15	NA	TRBV27	NA	TRBJ1-2	TGTGCCAGCAGTTTACTGGGGGGGGGTGGGAATGGCTACACCTTC	CASSLLGGGGNGYTF
14	NA	TRBV9	many	TRBJ2-1	TGTGCCAGCAGCTTGGAGGTGTCTTCATCTGAGCAGTTCTTC	CASSLEVSSSEQFF
19	TRBD1	TRBV27	few	TRBJ1-4	TGTGCCAGCAGGGCTCACAGGGGGCGCCGATTAGGGGGTGTGGGAAAACTGTTTTTT	CASRAHRGRRLGGVGKLFF
11	NA	TRBV29-1	NA	TRBJ2-1	TGCAGCGTCGGTCCGACTAATGAGCAGTTCTTC	CSVGPTNEQFF
12	NA	TRBV10-3	many	TRBJ1-5	TGTGCCATCAGAAATGACAATCAGCCCCAGCATTTT	CAIRNDNQPQHF
14	TRBD1	TRBV12-3/TRBV12-4	many	TRBJ1-5	TGTGCCAGCAGTCCAGACAGGGGAGGTCAGCCCCAGCATTTT	CASSPDRGGQPQHF
15	TRBD2	TRBV5-1	many	TRBJ2-3	TGCGCCAGCAGCTTTCGCGGGAGGGCCTCAGATACGCAGTATTTT	CASSFRGRASDTQYF
15	NA	TRBV5-6	NA	TRBJ1-4	TGTGCCAGCAGCTCCTACGGGTCGGGGGATGAAAAACTGTTTTTT	CASSSYGSGDEKLFF
15	TRBD1	TRBV12-3/TRBV12-4	NA	TRBJ1-2	TGTGCCAGCAGCCAGACGGGACAGGGTTCACATGGCTACACCTTC	CASSQTGQGSHGYTF
11	NA	TRBV20-1	many	TRBJ2-1	TGCAGTGCTATATTTGGCGATGAGCAGTTCTTC	CSAIFGDEQFF
13	NA	TRBV12-3/TRBV12-4	few	TRBJ1-2	TGTGCCAGCACCTTGGACGTTCTGGATGGCTACACCTTC	CASTLDVLDGYTF
16	NA	TRBV20-1	many	TRBJ2-1	TGCAGTGCTAGAGATTTCCAGGTTGGCTCCTACAATGAGCAGTTCTTC	CSARDFQVGSYNEQFF
16	NA	TRBV18	many	TRBJ2-7	TGTGCCAGCTCAGTAGGGGTGGGGAGAGTCCCCTACGAGCAGTACTTC	CASSVGVGRVPYEQYF
17	NA	TRBV20-1	NA	TRBJ1-3	TGCAGTGCTAGCCCCTACTCGACAGGAGCCATTGGAAACACCATATATTTT	CSASPYSTGAIGNTIYF
15	NA	TRBV20-1	NA	TRBJ1-5	TGCAGTGCTCCCAGCCGTGGCCAGAGCAATCAGCCCCAGCATTTT	CSAPSRGQSNQPQHF
16	NA	TRBV18	many	TRBJ2-3	TGTGCCAGCTCACCTCCCGAGGAGAGGGCGAGGGGTACGCAGTATTTT	CASSPPEERARGTQYF